What follows describes a single T cell receptor beta chain. Its antigen is still unknown. PCR was performed using 60 Vbeta and 13 Jbeta primers. How the authors handled the data: Later analysis identified tens of millions of unique TCR beta chains, approximately 10 million shared. The method was immunoSEQ multiplex PCR; TCRdb's version includes in-frame clones alone and lacks a portion of them. The DNA gave D and trimming, while V, J and clone size come from that table. The repertoire consists of about 67,000 clones, with around 87% occurring once and the leading ten covering roughly an eighth. Germline loops: CDR1 SGHAT, CDR2 FQNNGV. Trimming left V 1 base short and J 0 bases short, with 10 bases between. There are 17 residues in the CDR3. This sample was included in a study of cytomegalovirus exposure and HLA in healthy donors. Overall study context: Tens of millions of unique TCR sequences came from HLA-typed donors in an early release.

Study results and limitations: The study listed around 150 cytomegalovirus-associated TCR beta chains. Later analysis reportedly placed an Asian-associated ancestry cluster below the roughly 680-donor mean in N-insertions.

The sequence was obtained from a woman in her twenties or thirties in good health and CMV-seropositive. The chain combines TRBV11-2 with TRBJ2-6, with no clear D. Sequencing used PBMCs. The chain's CDR3 is CASSLGYFRSGANVLTF. In DNA form, the CDR3 reads TGTGCCAGCAGCTTAGGCTATTTCCGCTCTGGGGCCAACGTCCTGACTTTC.